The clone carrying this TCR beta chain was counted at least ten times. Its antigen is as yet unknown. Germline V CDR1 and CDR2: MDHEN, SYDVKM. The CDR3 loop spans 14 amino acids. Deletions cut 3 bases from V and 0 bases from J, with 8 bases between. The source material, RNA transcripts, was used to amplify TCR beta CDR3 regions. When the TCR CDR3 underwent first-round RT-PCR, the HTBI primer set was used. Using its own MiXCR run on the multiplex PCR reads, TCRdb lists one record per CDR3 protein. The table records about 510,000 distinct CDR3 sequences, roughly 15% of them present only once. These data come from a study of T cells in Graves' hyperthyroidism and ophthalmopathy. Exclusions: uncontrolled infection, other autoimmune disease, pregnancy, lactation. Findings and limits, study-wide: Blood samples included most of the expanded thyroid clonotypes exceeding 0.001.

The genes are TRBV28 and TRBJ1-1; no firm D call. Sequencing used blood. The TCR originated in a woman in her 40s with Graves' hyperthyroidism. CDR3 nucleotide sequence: TGTGCCAGCAGTTTTTGGGGTCTGAACACTGAAGCTTTCTTT. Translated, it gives CASSFWGLNTEAFF.